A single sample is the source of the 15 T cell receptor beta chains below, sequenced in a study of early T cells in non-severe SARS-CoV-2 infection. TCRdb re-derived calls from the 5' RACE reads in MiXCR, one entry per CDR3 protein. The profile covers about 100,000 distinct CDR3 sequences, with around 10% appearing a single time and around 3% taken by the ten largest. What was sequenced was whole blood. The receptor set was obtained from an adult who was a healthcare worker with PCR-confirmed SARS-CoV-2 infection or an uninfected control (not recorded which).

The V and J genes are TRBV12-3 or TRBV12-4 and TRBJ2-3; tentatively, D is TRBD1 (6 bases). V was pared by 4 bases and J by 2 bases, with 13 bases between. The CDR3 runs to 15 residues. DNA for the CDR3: TGTGCCAGCAGTTACGACAGGTCCTCCACAGATACGCAGTATTTT. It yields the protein CASSYDRSSTDTQYF.

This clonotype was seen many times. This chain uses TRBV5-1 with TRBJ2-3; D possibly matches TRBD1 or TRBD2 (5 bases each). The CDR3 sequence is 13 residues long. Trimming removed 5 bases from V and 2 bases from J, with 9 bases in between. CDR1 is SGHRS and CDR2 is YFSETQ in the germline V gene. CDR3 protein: CASRVGTTDTQYF. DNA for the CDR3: TGCGCCAGCAGGGTCGGGACCACAGATACGCAGTATTTT.

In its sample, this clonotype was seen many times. CDR3 DNA: TGTGCCAGCAGTTACTCTCGGCTAGCGGGAGGGGCCCAGTACTTC. This sequence encodes CASSYSRLAGGAQYF. The rearrangement uses TRBV6-5 and TRBJ2-5; TRBD2 matches at 12 bases. Germline V gene data show CDR1 as MNHEY and CDR2 as SVGAGI. CDR3 length: 15 residues. The trim removed 0 bases at V and 9 bases at J, leaving 5 bases unmatched.

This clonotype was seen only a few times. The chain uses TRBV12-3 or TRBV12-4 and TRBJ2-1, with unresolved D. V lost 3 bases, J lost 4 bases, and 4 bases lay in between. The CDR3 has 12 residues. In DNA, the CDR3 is TGTGCCAGCAGTTTTGAATACAATGAGCAGTTCTTC. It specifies CASSFEYNEQFF.

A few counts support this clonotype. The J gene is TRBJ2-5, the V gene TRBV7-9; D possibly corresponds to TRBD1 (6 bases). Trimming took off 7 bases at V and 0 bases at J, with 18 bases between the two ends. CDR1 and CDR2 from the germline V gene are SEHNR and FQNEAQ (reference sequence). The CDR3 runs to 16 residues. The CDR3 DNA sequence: TGTGCCAGCACCGCCCCGTTACAGGGTTACCAAGAGACCCAGTACTTC. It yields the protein CASTAPLQGYQETQYF.

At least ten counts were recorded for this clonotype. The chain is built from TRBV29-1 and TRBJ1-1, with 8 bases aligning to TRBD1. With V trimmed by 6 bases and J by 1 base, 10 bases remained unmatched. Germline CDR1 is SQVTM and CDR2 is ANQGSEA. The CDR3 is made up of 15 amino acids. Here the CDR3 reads CSVARTGGTNTEAFF. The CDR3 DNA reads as TGCAGCGTCGCCCGTACAGGGGGAACGAACACTGAAGCTTTCTTT.

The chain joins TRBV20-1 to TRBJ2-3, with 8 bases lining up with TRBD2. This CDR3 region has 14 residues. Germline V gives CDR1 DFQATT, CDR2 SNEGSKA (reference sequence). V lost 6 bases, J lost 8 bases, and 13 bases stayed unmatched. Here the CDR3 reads CSALRESGSFTQYF. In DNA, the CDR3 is TGCAGTGCCCTGCGAGAAAGCGGGAGTTTTACGCAGTATTTT.

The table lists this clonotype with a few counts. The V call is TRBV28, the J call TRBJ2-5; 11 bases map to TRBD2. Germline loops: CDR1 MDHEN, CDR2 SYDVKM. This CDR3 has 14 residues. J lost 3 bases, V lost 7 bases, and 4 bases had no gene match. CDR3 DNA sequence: TGTGCCAGCAATAGCGGGGGGGGTAAAGAGACCCAGTACTTC. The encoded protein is CASNSGGGKETQYF.

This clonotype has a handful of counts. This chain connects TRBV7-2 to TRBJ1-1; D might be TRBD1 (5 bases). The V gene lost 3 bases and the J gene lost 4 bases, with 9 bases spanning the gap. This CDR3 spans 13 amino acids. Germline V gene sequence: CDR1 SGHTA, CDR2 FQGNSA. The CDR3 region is CASSFGGGTEAFF. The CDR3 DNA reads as TGTGCCAGCAGCTTTGGGGGAGGCACTGAAGCTTTCTTT.

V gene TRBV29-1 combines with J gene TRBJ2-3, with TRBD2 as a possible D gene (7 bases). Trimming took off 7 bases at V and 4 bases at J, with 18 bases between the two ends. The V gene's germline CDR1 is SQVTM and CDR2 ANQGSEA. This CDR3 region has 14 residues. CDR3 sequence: CSAGGGRGADTQYF. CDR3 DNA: TGCAGCGCCGGGGGCGGGAGAGGCGCAGATACGCAGTATTTT.

DNA of the CDR3: TGTGCCAGCAGCTTGAGAACCTACCGGAACACTGAAGCTTTCTTT. This gives the protein CASSLRTYRNTEAFF. This chain joins TRBV5-4 and TRBJ1-1; no clear D. CDR1 and CDR2 from the germline V gene are SGHNT and YYREEE (reference sequence). The CDR3 runs to 15 residues. V was clipped by 1 base and J by 1 base, with 11 bases between them.

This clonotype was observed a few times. CDR3 sequence: CASSLGQDFQETQYF. The CDR3 DNA sequence: TGTGCCAGCAGCTTGGGACAGGATTTCCAAGAGACCCAGTACTTC. The chain links TRBV11-2 to TRBJ2-5, with TRBD1 matching over 8 bases. J lost 1 base, V lost 3 bases, and 4 bases had no gene match. The CDR3 is 15 amino acids. Germline lookup yields CDR1 SGHAT and CDR2 FQNNGV.

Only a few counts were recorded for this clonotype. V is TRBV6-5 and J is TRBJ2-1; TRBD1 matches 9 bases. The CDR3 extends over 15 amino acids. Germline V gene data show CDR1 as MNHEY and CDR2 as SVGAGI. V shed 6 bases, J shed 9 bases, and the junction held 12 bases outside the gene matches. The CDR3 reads CASSTPGTGLGEQFF. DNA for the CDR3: TGTGCCAGCAGCACTCCCGGGACAGGGCTAGGTGAGCAGTTCTTC.

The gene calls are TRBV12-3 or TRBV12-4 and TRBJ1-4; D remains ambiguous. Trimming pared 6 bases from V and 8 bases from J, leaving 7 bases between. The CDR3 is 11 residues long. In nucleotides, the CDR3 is TGTGCCAGCAGCTCCAGAGAAAAACTGTTTTTT. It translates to CASSSREKLFF.

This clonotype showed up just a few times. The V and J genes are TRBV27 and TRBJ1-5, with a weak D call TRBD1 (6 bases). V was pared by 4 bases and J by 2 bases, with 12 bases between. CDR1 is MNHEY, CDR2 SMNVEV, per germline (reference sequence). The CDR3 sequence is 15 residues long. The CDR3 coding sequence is TGTGCCAGCAGTTCGGCGGGGGCGGGCAATCAGCCCCAGCATTTT. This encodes CASSSAGAGNQPQHF.